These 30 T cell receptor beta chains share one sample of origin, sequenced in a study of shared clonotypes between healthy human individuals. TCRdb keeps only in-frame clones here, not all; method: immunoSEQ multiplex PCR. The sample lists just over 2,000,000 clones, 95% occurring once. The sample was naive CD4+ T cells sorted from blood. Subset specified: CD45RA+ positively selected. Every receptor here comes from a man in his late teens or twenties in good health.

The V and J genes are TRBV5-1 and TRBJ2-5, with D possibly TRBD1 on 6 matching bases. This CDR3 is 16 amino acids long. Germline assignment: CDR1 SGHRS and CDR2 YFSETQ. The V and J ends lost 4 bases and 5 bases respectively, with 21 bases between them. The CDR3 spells CASSRQGMGFFETQYF. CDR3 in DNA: TGCGCCAGCAGCCGGCAGGGGATGGGGTTTTTTGAGACCCAGTACTTC. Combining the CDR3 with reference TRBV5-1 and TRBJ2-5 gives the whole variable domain KAGVTQTPRYLIKTRGQQVTLSCSPISGHRSVSWYQQTPGQGLQFLFEYFSETQRNKGNFPGRFSGRQFSNSRSEMNVSTLELGDSALYLCASSRQGMGFFETQYFGPGTRLLVL.

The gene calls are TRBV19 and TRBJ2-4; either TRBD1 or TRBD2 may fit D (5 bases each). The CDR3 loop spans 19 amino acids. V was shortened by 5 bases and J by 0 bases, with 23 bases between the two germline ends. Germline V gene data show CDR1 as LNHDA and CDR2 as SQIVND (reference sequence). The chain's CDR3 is CASSLVAVGAYLAKNIQYF. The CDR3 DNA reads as TGTGCCAGTAGTTTGGTTGCGGTCGGGGCTTACCTAGCCAAAAACATTCAGTACTTC.

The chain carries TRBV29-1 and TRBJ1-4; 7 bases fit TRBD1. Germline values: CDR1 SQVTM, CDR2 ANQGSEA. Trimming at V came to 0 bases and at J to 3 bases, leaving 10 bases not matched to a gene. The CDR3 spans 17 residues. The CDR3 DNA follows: TGCAGCGTTGAAGATCGAGGTGGCAGGGGGTCTAATGAAAAACTGTTTTTT. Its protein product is CSVEDRGGRGSNEKLFF.

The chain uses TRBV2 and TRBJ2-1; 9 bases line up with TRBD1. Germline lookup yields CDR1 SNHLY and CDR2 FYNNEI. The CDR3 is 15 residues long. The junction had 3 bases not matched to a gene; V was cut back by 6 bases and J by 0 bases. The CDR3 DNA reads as TGTGCCAGCAGCGGACAGGGGAGCTCCTACAATGAGCAGTTCTTC. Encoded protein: CASSGQGSSYNEQFF.

As DNA, the CDR3 is TGTGCCAGCTCACCACCGGCAGGAGATAGCAATCAGCCCCAGCATTTT. It specifies CASSPPAGDSNQPQHF. This chain connects TRBV18 to TRBJ1-5; no reliable D call. Trimming stripped 0 bases from V and 0 bases from J, with 9 bases between. CDR1 is KGHSH and CDR2 is LQKENI in the germline V gene. CDR3 size: 16 residues.

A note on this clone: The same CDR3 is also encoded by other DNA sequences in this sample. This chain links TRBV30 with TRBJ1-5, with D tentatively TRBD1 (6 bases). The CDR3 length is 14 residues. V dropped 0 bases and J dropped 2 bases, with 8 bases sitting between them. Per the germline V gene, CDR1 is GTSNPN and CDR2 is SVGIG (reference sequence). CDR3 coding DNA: TGTGCCTGGAGTGTAGCAGGGGGCAATCAGCCCCAGCATTTT. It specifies CAWSVAGGNQPQHF.

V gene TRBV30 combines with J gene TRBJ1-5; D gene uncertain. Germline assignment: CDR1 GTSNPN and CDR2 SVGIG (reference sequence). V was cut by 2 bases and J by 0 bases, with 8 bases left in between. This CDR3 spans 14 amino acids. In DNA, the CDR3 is TGTGCCTGGAGTCCGACAAATAGCAATCAGCCCCAGCATTTT. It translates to CAWSPTNSNQPQHF.

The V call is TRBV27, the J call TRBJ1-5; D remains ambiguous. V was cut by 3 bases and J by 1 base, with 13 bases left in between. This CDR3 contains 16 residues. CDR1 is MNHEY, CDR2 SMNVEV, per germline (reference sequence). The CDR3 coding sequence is TGTGCCAGCAGTTTGAGGAAGGAGGCGAGCAATCAGCCCCAGCATTTT. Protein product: CASSLRKEASNQPQHF.

The chain's CDR3 is CASSPSGGPAFF. In nucleotides, the CDR3 is TGTGCCAGCAGTCCCTCAGGGGGCCCTGCTTTCTTT. The rearrangement joins TRBV28 to TRBJ1-1; 8 bases agree with TRBD1. V dropped 5 bases and J dropped 11; count of bases not matched to a gene: 7. Germline V gives CDR1 MDHEN, CDR2 SYDVKM. The CDR3 loop spans 12 amino acids.

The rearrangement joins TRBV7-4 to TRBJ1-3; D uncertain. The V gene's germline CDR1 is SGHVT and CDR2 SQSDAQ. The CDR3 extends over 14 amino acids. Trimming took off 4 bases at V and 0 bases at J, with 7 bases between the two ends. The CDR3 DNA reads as TGTGCCAGCAGCTCCGGTATCTCTGGAAACACCATATATTTT. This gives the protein CASSSGISGNTIYF.

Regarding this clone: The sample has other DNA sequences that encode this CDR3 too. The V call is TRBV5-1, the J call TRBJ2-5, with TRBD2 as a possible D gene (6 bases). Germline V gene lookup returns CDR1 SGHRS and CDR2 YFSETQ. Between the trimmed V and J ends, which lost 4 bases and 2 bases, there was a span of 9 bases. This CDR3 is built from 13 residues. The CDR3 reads CASSGGSQETQYF. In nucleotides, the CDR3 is TGCGCCAGCAGCGGAGGGTCACAAGAGACCCAGTACTTC.

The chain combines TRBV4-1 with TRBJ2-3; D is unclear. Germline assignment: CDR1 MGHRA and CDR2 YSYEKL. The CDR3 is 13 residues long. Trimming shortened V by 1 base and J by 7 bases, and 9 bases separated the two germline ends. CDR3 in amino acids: CASSQALLNTQYF. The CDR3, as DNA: TGCGCCAGCAGCCAAGCCCTTTTGAATACGCAGTATTTT.

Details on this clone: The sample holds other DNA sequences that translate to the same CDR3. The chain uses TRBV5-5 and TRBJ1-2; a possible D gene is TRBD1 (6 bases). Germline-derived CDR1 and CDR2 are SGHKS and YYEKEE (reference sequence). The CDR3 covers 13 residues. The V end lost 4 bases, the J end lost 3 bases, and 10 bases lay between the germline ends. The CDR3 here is CASSLQGDYGYTF. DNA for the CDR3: TGTGCCAGCAGCCTACAGGGAGACTATGGCTACACCTTC. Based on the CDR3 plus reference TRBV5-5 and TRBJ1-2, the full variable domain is DAGVTQSPTHLIKTRGQQVTLRCSPISGHKSVSWYQQVLGQGPQFIFQYYEKEERGRGNFPDRFSARQFPNYSSELNVNALLLGDSALYLCASSLQGDYGYTFGSGTRLTVV.

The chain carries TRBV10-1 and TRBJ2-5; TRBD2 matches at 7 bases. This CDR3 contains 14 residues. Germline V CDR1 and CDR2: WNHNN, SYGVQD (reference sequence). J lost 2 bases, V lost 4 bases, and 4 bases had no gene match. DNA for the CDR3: TGCGCCAGCAGTGTCGGTAGCGGGCAAGAGACCCAGTACTTC. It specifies CASSVGSGQETQYF.

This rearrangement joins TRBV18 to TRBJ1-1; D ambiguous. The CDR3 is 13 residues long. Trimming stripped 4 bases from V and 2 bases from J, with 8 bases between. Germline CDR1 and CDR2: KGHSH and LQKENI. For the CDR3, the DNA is TGTGCCAGCTCACTAACAAAAAACACTGAAGCTTTCTTT. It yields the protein CASSLTKNTEAFF.

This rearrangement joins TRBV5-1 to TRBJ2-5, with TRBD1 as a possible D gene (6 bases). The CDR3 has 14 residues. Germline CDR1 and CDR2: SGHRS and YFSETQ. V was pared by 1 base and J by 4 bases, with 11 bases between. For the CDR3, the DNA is TGCGCCAGCAGCTTGTCGAACAGGGCAGAGACCCAGTACTTC. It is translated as CASSLSNRAETQYF.

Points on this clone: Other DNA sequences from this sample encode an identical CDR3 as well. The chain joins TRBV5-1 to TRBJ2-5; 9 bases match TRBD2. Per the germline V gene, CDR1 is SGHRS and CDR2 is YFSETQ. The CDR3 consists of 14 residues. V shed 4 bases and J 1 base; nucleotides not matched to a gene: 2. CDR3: CASSLGLAQETQYF. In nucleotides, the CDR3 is TGCGCCAGCAGCCTGGGACTAGCCCAAGAGACCCAGTACTTC.

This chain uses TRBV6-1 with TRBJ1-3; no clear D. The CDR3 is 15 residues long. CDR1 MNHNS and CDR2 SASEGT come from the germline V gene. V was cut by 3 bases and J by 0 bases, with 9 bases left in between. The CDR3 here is CASSESLGSGNTIYF. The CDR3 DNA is TGTGCCAGCAGTGAGAGCTTGGGCTCTGGAAACACCATATATTTT.

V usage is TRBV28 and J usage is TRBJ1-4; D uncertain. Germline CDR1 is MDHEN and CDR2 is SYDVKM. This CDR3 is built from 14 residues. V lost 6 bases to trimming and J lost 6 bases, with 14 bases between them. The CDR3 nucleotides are TGTGCCAGCAGCCCGCCCCGGGATTATGAAAAACTGTTTTTT. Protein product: CASSPPRDYEKLFF. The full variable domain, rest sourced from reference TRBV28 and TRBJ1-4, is DVKVTQSSRYLVKRTGEKVFLECVQDMDHENMFWYRQDPGLGLRLIYFSYDVKMKEKGDIPEGYSVSREKKERFSLILESASTNQTSMYLCASSPPRDYEKLFFGSGTQLSVL.

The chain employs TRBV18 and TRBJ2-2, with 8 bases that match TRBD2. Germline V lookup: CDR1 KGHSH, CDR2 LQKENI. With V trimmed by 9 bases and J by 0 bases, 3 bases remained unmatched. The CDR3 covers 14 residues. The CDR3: CASLSGANTGELFF. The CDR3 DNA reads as TGTGCCAGTCTTAGCGGGGCGAACACCGGGGAGCTGTTTTTT.

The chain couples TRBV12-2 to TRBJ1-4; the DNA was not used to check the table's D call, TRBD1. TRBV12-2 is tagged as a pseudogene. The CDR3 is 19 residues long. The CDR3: CASRHPNPFKDTTNEKLFF. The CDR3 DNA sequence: TGTGCAAGTCGCCACCCGAACCCCTTCAAGGACACAACTAATGAAAAACTGTTTTTT.

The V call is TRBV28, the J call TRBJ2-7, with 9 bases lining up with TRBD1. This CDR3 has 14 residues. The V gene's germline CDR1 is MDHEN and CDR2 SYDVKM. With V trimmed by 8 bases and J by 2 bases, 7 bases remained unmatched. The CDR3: CASFRTGVPYEQYF. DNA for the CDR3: TGTGCCAGCTTTAGGACAGGGGTCCCCTACGAGCAGTACTTC. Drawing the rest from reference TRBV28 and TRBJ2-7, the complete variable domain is DVKVTQSSRYLVKRTGEKVFLECVQDMDHENMFWYRQDPGLGLRLIYFSYDVKMKEKGDIPEGYSVSREKKERFSLILESASTNQTSMYLCASFRTGVPYEQYFGPGTRLTVT.

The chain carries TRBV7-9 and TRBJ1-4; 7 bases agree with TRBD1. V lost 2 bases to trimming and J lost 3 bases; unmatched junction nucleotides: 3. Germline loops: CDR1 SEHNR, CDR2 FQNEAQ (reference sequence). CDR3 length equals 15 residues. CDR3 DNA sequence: TGTGCCAGCAGCTTAACGGGACAGCCTAATGAAAAACTGTTTTTT. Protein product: CASSLTGQPNEKLFF.

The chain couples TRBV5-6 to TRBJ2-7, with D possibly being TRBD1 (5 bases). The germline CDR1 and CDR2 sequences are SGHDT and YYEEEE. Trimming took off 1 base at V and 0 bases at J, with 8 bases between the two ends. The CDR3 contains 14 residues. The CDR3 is CASSLFTGSYEQYF. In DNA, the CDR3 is TGTGCCAGCAGCTTGTTCACAGGCTCCTACGAGCAGTACTTC.

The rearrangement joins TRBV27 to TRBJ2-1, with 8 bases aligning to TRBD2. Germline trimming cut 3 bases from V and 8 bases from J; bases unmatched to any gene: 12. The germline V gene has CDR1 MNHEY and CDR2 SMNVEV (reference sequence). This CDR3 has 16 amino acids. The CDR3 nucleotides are TGTGCCAGCAGTTTTTTCGGGCGGGAGGTTATCGATGAGCAGTTCTTC. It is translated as CASSFFGREVIDEQFF.

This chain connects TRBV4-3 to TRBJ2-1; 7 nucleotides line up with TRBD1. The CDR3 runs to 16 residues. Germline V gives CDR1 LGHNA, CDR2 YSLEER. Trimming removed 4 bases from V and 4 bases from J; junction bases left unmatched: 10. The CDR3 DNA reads TGCGCCAGCAGCCGGCTGGAGACAGGGCTATACAATGAGCAGTTCTTC. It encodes CASSRLETGLYNEQFF.

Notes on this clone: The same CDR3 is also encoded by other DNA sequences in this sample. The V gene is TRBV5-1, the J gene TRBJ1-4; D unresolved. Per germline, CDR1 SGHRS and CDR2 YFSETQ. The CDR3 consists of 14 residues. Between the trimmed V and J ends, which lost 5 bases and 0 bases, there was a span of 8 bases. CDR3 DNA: TGCGCCAGCAGTCGAGGGTCAACTAATGAAAAACTGTTTTTT. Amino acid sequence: CASSRGSTNEKLFF.

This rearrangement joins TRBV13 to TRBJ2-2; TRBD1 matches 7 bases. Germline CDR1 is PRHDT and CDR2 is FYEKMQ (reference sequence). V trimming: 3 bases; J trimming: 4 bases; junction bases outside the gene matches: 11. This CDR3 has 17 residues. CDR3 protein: CASSFVDRVFGTGELFF. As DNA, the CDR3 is TGTGCCAGCAGCTTCGTTGACAGGGTGTTCGGCACCGGGGAGCTGTTTTTT.

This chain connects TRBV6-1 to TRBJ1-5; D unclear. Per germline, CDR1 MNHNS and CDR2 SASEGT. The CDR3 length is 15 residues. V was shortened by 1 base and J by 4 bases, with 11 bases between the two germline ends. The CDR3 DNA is TGTGCCAGCAGTGAAGTCTGGCAAAATAATCAGCCCCAGCATTTT. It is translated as CASSEVWQNNQPQHF.

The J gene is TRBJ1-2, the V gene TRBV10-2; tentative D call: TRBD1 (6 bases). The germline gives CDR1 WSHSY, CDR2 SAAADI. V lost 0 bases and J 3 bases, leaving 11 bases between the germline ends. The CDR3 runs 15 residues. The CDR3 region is CASSESGTRDYGYTF. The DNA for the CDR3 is TGCGCCAGCAGTGAGTCCGGGACACGTGACTATGGCTACACCTTC.